This T cell receptor beta chain was identified in a study of patients and donors after allogeneic stem cell transplantation. This clonotype appeared a few times. Via MiXCR, TCRdb re-called the RT-PCR reads, giving one row per CDR3 protein. This table holds 900,000 to 1,000,000 distinct CDR3 sequences, about a sixth found once. This receptor was taken from a human donor who was either an allogeneic HSCT recipient or a stem cell or donor lymphocyte infusion donor (not recorded which). It is not recorded whose cells these are; they may come from a transplant donor. The specimen sequenced was blood, either unsorted or a sorted T cell fraction (not recorded which).

Here the CDR3 reads CASSPGHLSNQPQHF. The CDR3, as DNA: TGTGCCAGCAGTCCGGGACACCTAAGCAATCAGCCCCAGCATTTT. V is TRBV4-2 and J is TRBJ1-5, with TRBD1 as a possible D gene (6 bases). The ends were cut back, 6 bases at V and 1 base at J, with 13 bases in the middle. In germline, CDR1 is LGHNA, CDR2 YNFKEQ. The CDR3 is 15 amino acids.